The source of this TCR beta chain is a study of T cell responses to AZD1222 COVID-19 vaccine. Study-level results: The span of vaccine-associated CD4 TCRs extended across spike, with dominance at 160-218 and 743-854.

The method was immunoSEQ multiplex PCR; TCRdb's version includes in-frame clones alone and lacks a portion of them. This sample has 95,000 to 150,000 clones, with 65% to 90% found just once. V was trimmed by 0 bases and J by 2 bases, leaving 12 bases between them. The CDR3 has 16 residues. Germline CDR1 reads MNHNS; CDR2 reads SASEGT. Turning to this clone: Its antigen is not identified.

This receptor was obtained from an adult in good health. The chain uses TRBV6-1 and TRBJ2-3; possibly TRBD1 or TRBD2 for D (5 bases each). Sequencing used peripheral blood, obtained on day 0 of AZD1222 vaccination. The DNA for the CDR3 is TGTGCCAGCAGTGAAGCCGGGACCACATACACAGATACGCAGTATTTT. It yields the protein CASSEAGTTYTDTQYF.